This T cell receptor beta chain originates from a study of blood T cell repertoires in COVID-19. Study information: Sites across the United States, Italy and Spain contributed samples from acute and convalescent COVID-19. The analysed material was cDNA or gDNA that came from T cells, B-cell-depleted T cells, or PBMCs.

Original analysis: Reference gene primers were amplified, and this amplification served to estimate nucleated cell counts. Clones were sequenced by immunoSEQ multiplex PCR, and TCRdb holds only the in-frame ones, with some missing. Clone size and the V and J calls come from that table; the DNA yielded D and trimming. The sample lists hundreds of thousands of clones; approximately 90% were seen once. Sequenced: peripheral blood. The clonotype originates from a man in his 60s who had recovered from COVID-19.

The DNA for the CDR3 is TGTGCCATCAGTGTGGGTAGGACAGGGGAATACGAGCAGTACTTC. Translating gives CAISVGRTGEYEQYF. This chain uses TRBV10-3 with TRBJ2-7, with 9 bases aligning to TRBD1. This CDR3 region has 15 residues. Germline CDR1 reads ENHRY; CDR2 reads SYGVKD. J lost 4 bases, V lost 4 bases, and 8 bases had no gene match.